This TCR beta chain emerged from a study of post-analysis software for immune sequencing data. The study, taken as a whole, reports: Relative to controls, patients had several TRBV segments at higher frequency, with TRBV5-6, TRBV5-1 and TRBV20-1 among these.

The TCR beta cDNA libraries carried unique molecular identifiers. Each CDR3 protein gets one entry after TCRdb re-called the PCR reads with MiXCR. The sample has some 190,000 distinct CDR3 sequences, roughly 30% seen once; the top ten hold 3% to 3.5%. CDR3 length: 15 residues. The V segment lost 3 bases and the J segment 9 bases; nucleotides outside the gene matches: 9. CDR1 and CDR2 from the germline V gene are MDHEN and SYDVKM. This clonotype came up a few times. Its antigen is currently unknown. The sequence derives from a girl under 18 with multiple sclerosis. The chain uses TRBV28 and TRBJ2-1; 9 bases agree with TRBD2. Material for sequencing was blood. CDR3 sequence reads: CASSFLAGRFLEQFF. Here the CDR3 DNA reads TGTGCCAGCAGTTTCCTAGCGGGAAGGTTCCTTGAGCAGTTCTTC.